Listed below are T cell receptor beta chains from one sample, sequenced in a study of blood T cell repertoires in COVID-19. The assay was immunoSEQ multiplex PCR, and TCRdb's table has in-frame clones only and misses some. This repertoire shows around 320,000 clones, roughly 90% found once; its top ten account for around 4.2%. Sequenced input: PBMCs or T cells enriched from blood (not recorded which). The origin of the receptors is a woman aged 25 to 45 who had been exposed to COVID-19. Both conserved end residues are part of each CDR3. A D gene is named only where the DNA matches it firmly. Not all rows give a size; the values are once, few, many and, for expanded clones, a class.

abundance	v_gene	j_gene	d_gene	CDR3aa	CDR3nt
.	TRBV13	TRBJ1-2	TRBD1	CASRRDRGLRGYTF	TGTGCCAGCAGGCGCGACAGGGGCCTTAGGGGCTACACCTTC
.	TRBV4-1	TRBJ1-1	.	CASSIRQTGPQDTEAFF	TGCGCCAGCAGCATCCGACAGACCGGCCCGCAGGACACTGAAGCTTTCTTT
.	TRBV9	TRBJ2-3	TRBD2	CASSVGGSGGTDTQYF	TGTGCCAGCAGCGTAGGGGGTAGCGGGGGCACAGATACGCAGTATTTT
.	TRBV4-3	TRBJ2-7	TRBD2	CASSQTSGGSYEQYF	TGCGCCAGCAGCCAAACTAGCGGGGGATCCTACGAGCAGTACTTC
.	TRBV2	TRBJ1-5	.	CASSTRRGDGQPQHF	TGTGCCAGCAGTACCCGCAGGGGCGATGGTCAGCCCCAGCATTTT
.	TRBV4-3	TRBJ2-3	.	CASSQGVQGSDTQYF	TGCGCCAGCAGCCAAGGGGTCCAGGGCTCTGATACGCAGTATTTT
.	TRBV20-1	TRBJ1-2	.	CSARTSYGYTF	TGCAGTGCTAGAACAAGCTATGGCTACACCTTC
.	TRBV9	TRBJ2-2	.	CASSVLGGRKNTGELFF	TGTGCCAGCAGCGTCCTAGGGGGACGGAAAAACACCGGGGAGCTGTTTTTT
.	TRBV6-1	TRBJ2-6	TRBD1	CASSVTGAGGSGANVLTF	TGTGCCAGCAGTGTAACAGGGGCAGGGGGCTCTGGGGCCAACGTCCTGACTTTC
once	TRBV4-2	TRBJ1-2	TRBD1	CASSQARTGGDYGYTF	TGTGCCAGCAGCCAAGCCCGGACAGGGGGGGACTATGGCTACACCTTC
once	TRBV9	TRBJ1-1	.	CASSVGSETEAFF	TGTGCCAGCAGCGTAGGGAGTGAAACTGAAGCTTTCTTT
.	TRBV7-8	TRBJ2-7	.	CASSWGRLSYEQYF	TGTGCCAGCAGCTGGGGCAGACTCTCCTACGAGCAGTACTTC
.	TRBV5-6	TRBJ2-3	.	CASSFRTDTQYF	TGTGCCAGCAGCTTCCGGACAGATACGCAGTATTTT
.	TRBV4-2	TRBJ1-4	.	CASSRGQTNEKLFF	TGTGCCAGCAGCCGAGGGCAAACTAATGAAAAACTGTTTTTT
.	TRBV4-3	TRBJ2-2	.	CASSQGAGSNTGELFF	TGCGCCAGCAGCCAAGGGGCAGGGTCGAACACCGGGGAGCTGTTTTTT
.	TRBV19	TRBJ1-1	.	CASSISREWVTEAFF	TGTGCCAGTAGTATTTCCCGGGAATGGGTCACTGAAGCTTTCTTT
.	TRBV4-3	TRBJ2-1	TRBD2	CASSQEVLAGSYNEQFF	TGCGCCAGCAGCCAAGAGGTACTAGCGGGGTCCTACAATGAGCAGTTCTTC
.	TRBV11-2	TRBJ1-5	.	CASSLGGGGQPQHF	TGTGCCAGCAGCTTGGGGGGAGGCGGTCAGCCCCAGCATTTT
.	TRBV21-1	TRBJ2-2	.	CASPILRGFTGELFF	TGTGCCAGCCCTATTCTACGCGGTTTCACCGGGGAGCTGTTTTTT
.	TRBV7-6	TRBJ1-6	.	CASSPGSSYNSPLHF	TGTGCCAGCAGCCCGGGGAGCTCCTATAATTCACCCCTCCACTTT
.	TRBV4-2	TRBJ1-5	TRBD1	CASSQGDRGLWPQHF	TGTGCCAGCAGCCAAGGGGACAGGGGATTATGGCCCCAGCATTTT
.	TRBV28	TRBJ2-5	TRBD1	CASSSRTGAHGRETQYF	TGTGCCAGCAGTTCAAGGACAGGGGCGCACGGCAGGGAGACCCAGTACTTC
.	TRBV18	TRBJ2-1	.	CASTGRTPGSSYNEQFF	TGTGCCAGCACGGGAAGGACCCCCGGAAGCTCCTACAATGAGCAGTTCTTC
.	TRBV5-4	TRBJ1-4	.	CASSSGQREKLFF	TGTGCCAGCAGCAGTGGACAGAGGGAAAAACTGTTTTTT
.	TRBV5-1	TRBJ1-2	.	CASNPEGGPYGYTF	TGCGCCAGCAACCCCGAGGGTGGACCCTATGGCTACACCTTC
once	TRBV5-1	TRBJ1-6	.	CASSLTEYNSPLHF	TGCGCCAGCAGCCTGACAGAGTATAATTCACCCCTCCACTTT
.	TRBV4-1	TRBJ2-3	TRBD1	CASSQDLNTQGASTDTQYF	TGCGCCAGCAGCCAAGATTTGAACACTCAGGGGGCCAGCACAGATACGCAGTATTTT
.	TRBV10-3	TRBJ2-3	TRBD1	CAISESRTGADTQYF	TGTGCCATCAGTGAGTCCCGGACAGGCGCAGATACGCAGTATTTT
.	TRBV5-1	TRBJ2-3	.	CASSNSDRRVDTQYF	TGCGCCAGCAGCAATTCTGACAGGCGGGTAGATACGCAGTATTTT
.	TRBV3-1/TRBV3-2	TRBJ2-3	TRBD2	CASSRNPGTSGSKKADTQYF	TGTGCCAGCAGCCGAAACCCAGGGACTAGCGGGTCCAAGAAAGCAGATACGCAGTATTTT
.	TRBV4-3	TRBJ1-2	.	CASSAEPAEGYGYTF	TGCGCCAGCAGCGCTGAACCGGCGGAGGGGTATGGCTACACCTTC
.	TRBV2	TRBJ1-1	TRBD1	CASSERTGMTEAFF	TGTGCCAGCAGCGAGAGGACAGGGATGACTGAAGCTTTCTTT
once	TRBV27	TRBJ1-4	.	CAITAANEKLFF	TGTGCCATCACGGCGGCTAATGAAAAACTGTTTTTT
.	TRBV4-1	TRBJ1-2	TRBD1	CASSQEDRVMYGYTF	TGCGCCAGCAGCCAAGAAGACAGGGTTATGTATGGCTACACCTTC
once	TRBV10-3	TRBJ1-1	.	CAIRTTGTRLNTEAFF	TGTGCCATCAGGACGACTGGGACACGGTTGAACACTGAAGCTTTCTTT
.	TRBV6-5	TRBJ1-5	TRBD1	CATTGQFSNQPQHF	TGTGCCACTACGGGACAGTTTAGCAATCAGCCCCAGCATTTT
few	TRBV29-1	TRBJ1-4	TRBD1	CSVESRYTGGEKLFF	TGCAGCGTTGAATCGAGGTACACAGGGGGCGAAAAACTGTTTTTT
once	TRBV7-6	TRBJ1-1	.	CASSLETGNTEAFF	TGTGCCAGCAGCTTAGAAACAGGGAACACTGAAGCTTTCTTT
.	TRBV4-1	TRBJ2-2	TRBD1	CASSRHRGVGTGELFF	TGCGCCAGCAGCCGCCACAGGGGAGTTGGCACCGGGGAGCTGTTTTTT
.	TRBV11-2	TRBJ1-2	.	CASSLVGVRRRYYGYTF	TGTGCCAGCAGCTTAGTCGGGGTCCGCCGGCGGTACTATGGCTACACCTTC
.	TRBV10-1	TRBJ2-2	TRBD2	CASGGANTGELFF	TGCGCCAGCGGGGGGGCGAACACCGGGGAGCTGTTTTTT
.	TRBV18	TRBJ1-3	.	CASSPGGALGGNTIYF	TGTGCCAGCTCACCGGGCGGGGCCCTCGGTGGAAACACCATATATTTT
.	TRBV7-9	TRBJ1-2	TRBD1	CASSLVPGQGENGYTF	TGTGCCAGCAGCTTGGTTCCGGGACAGGGGGAAAATGGCTACACCTTC
.	TRBV27	TRBJ1-4	.	CASSSTGSNEKLFF	TGTGCCAGCAGTTCGACGGGGTCTAATGAAAAACTGTTTTTT
.	TRBV6-6	TRBJ1-4	TRBD1	CASTDRVNEKLFF	TGTGCCAGCACTGACAGGGTGAATGAAAAACTGTTTTTT
.	TRBV4-1	TRBJ1-3	.	CASSQDRRGSGNTIYF	TGCGCCAGCAGCCAAGATCGGCGGGGGTCTGGAAACACCATATATTTT
.	TRBV7-8	TRBJ1-2	TRBD1	CASSFGGGRGHNGYTF	TGTGCCAGCAGCTTTGGAGGGGGCAGGGGGCACAATGGCTACACCTTC
.	TRBV5-8	TRBJ1-2	.	CASAPLGATNYGYTF	TGTGCCAGCGCCCCTCTGGGGGCGACTAACTATGGCTACACCTTC
.	TRBV4-2	TRBJ2-1	.	CASSQESAREQFF	TGTGCCAGCAGCCAAGAATCCGCCCGGGAGCAGTTCTTC
.	TRBV5-1	TRBJ2-2	TRBD2	CASSGGTSGTSGELFF	TGCGCCAGCAGCGGGGGGACTAGCGGGACCTCCGGGGAGCTGTTTTTT
.	TRBV7-9	TRBJ1-1	.	CASSLSEQTEAFF	TGTGCCAGCAGCTTATCCGAACAAACTGAAGCTTTCTTT
.	TRBV20-1	TRBJ1-1	.	CSLSGNTEAFF	TGCAGCCTATCAGGGAACACTGAAGCTTTCTTT
.	TRBV2	TRBJ1-2	.	CASSISQEVGGYTF	TGTGCCAGCAGCATATCCCAGGAAGTTGGTGGCTACACCTTC
.	TRBV21-1	TRBJ1-2	.	CASSKGPGIGLAYGYTF	TGTGCCAGCAGCAAAGGGCCCGGGATCGGGCTTGCCTATGGCTACACCTTC
few	TRBV6-1	TRBJ1-5	.	CASSEAGGNQPQHF	TGTGCCAGCAGTGAAGCAGGGGGCAATCAGCCCCAGCATTTT
.	TRBV2	TRBJ2-7	TRBD1	CASSEVIQGDEQYF	TGTGCCAGCAGTGAAGTCATACAGGGGGACGAGCAGTACTTC